This TCR beta chain came from a study of blood T cells in healthy people across ages. The study's findings and limits: Long-lived donors exceeded aged donors in naive CD4+ cells and diversity. Correlation between TCR beta diversity and naive T cell percentage was strong.

The donors, all healthy, were Caucasians living in Russia, aged roughly 6 to 100. The CDR3 is made up of 15 amino acids. Comment on this clonotype: No antigen is known for it. An end of the junction differs from the germline gene, which may be a read error.

A J-beta primer mix and a sample-barcoded 5' primer were used in a second PCR of roughly 6 to 11 cycles. MiXCR, run by TCRdb on the 5' RACE reads, gives a single entry per CDR3 protein. The profile shows some 750,000 distinct CDR3 sequences, about 24% of them singletons. The sequence derives from a man aged 70 or older in good health. Sequences were obtained from blood. The chain recombines TRBV12-3 or TRBV12-4 with TRBJ2-3; TRBD1 might be the D (7 bases). CDR3 in DNA: TGTGCCAGCAGATCCCAGGGGGGCCCCACAGATACGCTGTATTTT. Protein sequence: CASRSQGGPTDTLYF.